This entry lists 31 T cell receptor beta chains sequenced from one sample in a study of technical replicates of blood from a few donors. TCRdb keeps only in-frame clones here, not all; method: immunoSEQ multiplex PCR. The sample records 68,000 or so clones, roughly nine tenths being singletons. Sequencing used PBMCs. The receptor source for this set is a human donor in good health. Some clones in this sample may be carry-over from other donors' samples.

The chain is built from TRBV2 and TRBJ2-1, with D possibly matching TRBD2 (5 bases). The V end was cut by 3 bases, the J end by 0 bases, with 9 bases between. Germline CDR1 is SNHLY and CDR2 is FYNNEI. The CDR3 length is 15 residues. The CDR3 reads CASSDGVVSYNEQFF. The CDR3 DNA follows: TGTGCCAGCAGTGACGGGGTGGTCTCCTACAATGAGCAGTTCTTC.

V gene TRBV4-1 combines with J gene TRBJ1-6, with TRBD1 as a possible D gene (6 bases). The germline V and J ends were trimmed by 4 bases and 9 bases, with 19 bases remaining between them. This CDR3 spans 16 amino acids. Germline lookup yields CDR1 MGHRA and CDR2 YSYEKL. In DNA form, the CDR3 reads TGCGCCAGCAGCCCCACTGGGGGGGCCTACGGTTCACCCCTCCACTTT. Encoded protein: CASSPTGGAYGSPLHF.

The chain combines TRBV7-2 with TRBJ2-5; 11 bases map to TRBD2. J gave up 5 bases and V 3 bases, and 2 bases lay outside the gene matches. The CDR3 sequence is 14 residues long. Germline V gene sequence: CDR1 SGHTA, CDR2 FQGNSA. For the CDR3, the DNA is TGTGCCAGCAGCTTTAGCGGGGGGGCCGAGACCCAGTACTTC. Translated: CASSFSGGAETQYF.

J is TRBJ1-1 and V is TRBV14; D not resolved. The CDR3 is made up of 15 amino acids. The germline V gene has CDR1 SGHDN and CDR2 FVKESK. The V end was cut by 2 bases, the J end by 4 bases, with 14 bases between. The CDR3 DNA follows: TGTGCCAGCAGCCAACTTGACGGGGTTCGCACTGAAGCTTTCTTT. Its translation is CASSQLDGVRTEAFF.

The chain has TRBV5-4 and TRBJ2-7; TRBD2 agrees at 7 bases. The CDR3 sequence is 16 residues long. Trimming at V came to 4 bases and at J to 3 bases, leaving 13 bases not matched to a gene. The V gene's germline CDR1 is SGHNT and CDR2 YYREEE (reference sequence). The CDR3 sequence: CASSEDALSGVYEQYF. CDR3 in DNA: TGTGCCAGCAGCGAGGACGCGTTGAGCGGGGTCTACGAGCAGTACTTC.

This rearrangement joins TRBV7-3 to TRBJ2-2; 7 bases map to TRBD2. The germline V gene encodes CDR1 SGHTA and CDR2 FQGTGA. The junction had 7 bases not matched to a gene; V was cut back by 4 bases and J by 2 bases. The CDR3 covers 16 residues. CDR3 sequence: CASSSSGGYNTGELFF. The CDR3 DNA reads TGTGCCAGCAGCTCATCCGGGGGGTATAACACCGGGGAGCTGTTTTTT.

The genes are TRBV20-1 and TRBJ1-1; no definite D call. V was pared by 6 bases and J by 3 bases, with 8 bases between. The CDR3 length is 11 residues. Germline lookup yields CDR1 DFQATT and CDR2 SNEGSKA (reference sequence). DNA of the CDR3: TGCAGTGCAGCAGGCTACACTGAAGCTTTCTTT. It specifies CSAAGYTEAFF.

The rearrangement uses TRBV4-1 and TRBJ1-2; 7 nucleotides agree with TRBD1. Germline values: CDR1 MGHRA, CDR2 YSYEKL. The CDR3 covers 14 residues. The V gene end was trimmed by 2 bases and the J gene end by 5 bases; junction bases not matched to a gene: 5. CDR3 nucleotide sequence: TGCGCCAGCAGCCAACCGGGACAGACTTATGGCTACACCTTC. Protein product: CASSQPGQTYGYTF.

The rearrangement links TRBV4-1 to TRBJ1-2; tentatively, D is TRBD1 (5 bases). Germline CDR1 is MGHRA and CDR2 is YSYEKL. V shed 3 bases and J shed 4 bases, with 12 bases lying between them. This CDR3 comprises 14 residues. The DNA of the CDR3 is TGCGCCAGCAGCCAGGGCGGGGCAGGCTATGGCTACACCTTC. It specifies CASSQGGAGYGYTF.

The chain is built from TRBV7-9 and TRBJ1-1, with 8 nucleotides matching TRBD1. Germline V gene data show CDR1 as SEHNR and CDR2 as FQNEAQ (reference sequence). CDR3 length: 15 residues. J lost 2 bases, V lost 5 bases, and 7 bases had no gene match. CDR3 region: CASSHEQGGNTEAFF. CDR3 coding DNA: TGTGCCAGCAGCCACGAACAGGGGGGAAACACTGAAGCTTTCTTT.

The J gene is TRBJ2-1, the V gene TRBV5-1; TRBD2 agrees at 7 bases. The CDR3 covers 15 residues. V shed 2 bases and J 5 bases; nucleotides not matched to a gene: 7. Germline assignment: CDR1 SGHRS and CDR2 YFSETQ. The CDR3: CASSFVAGANNEQFF. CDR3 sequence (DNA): TGCGCCAGCAGCTTTGTTGCGGGAGCCAACAATGAGCAGTTCTTC.

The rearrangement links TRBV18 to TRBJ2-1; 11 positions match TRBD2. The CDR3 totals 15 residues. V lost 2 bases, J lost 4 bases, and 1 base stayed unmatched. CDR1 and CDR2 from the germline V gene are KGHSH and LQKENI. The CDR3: CASSPGTSGYNEQFF. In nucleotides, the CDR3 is TGTGCCAGCTCACCAGGGACTAGCGGTTACAATGAGCAGTTCTTC.

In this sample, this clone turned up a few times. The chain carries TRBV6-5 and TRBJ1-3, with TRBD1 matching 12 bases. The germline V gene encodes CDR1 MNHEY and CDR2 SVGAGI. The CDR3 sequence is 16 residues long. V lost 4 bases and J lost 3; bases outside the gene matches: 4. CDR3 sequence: CASSSGTGGNGNTIYF. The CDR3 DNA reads TGTGCCAGCAGTTCTGGGACAGGGGGCAATGGAAACACCATATATTTT.

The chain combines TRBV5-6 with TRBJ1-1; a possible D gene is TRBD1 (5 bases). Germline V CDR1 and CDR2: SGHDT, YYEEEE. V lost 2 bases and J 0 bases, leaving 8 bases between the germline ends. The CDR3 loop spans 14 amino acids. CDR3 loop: CASSFRALNTEAFF. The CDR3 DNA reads TGTGCCAGCAGCTTCAGGGCCCTGAACACTGAAGCTTTCTTT.

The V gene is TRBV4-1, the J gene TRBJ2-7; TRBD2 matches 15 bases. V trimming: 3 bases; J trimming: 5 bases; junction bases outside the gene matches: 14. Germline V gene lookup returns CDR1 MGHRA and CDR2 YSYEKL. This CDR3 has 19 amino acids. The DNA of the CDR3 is TGCGCCAGCAGCCAGGAAACCGGGACTAGCGGGAGGCGCTTACACGAGCAGTACTTC. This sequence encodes CASSQETGTSGRRLHEQYF.

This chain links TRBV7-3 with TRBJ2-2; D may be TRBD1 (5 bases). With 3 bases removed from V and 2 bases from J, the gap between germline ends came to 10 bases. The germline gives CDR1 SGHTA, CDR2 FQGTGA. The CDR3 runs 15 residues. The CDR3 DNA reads TGTGCCAGCAGCTTTGCAGGGTTTAACACCGGGGAGCTGTTTTTT. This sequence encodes CASSFAGFNTGELFF.

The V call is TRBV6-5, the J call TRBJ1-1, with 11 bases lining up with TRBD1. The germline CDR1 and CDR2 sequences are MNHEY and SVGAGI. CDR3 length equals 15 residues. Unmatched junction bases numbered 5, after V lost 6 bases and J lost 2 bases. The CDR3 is CASSKGQGVNTEAFF. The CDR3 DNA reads TGTGCCAGCAGCAAGGGACAGGGGGTAAACACTGAAGCTTTCTTT.

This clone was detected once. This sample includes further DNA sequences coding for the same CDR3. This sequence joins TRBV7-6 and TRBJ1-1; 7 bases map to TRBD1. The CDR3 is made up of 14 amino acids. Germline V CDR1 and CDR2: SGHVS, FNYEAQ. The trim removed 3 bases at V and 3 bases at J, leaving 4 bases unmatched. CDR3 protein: CASSLGRGDTEAFF. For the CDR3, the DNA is TGTGCCAGCAGCTTGGGCAGGGGGGACACTGAAGCTTTCTTT.

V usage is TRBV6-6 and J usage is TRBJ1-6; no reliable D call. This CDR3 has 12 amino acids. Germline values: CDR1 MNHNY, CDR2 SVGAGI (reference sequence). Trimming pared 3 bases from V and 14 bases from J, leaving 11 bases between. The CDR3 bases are TGTGCCAGCAGTTATGGGCCCGGCACCCTCCACTTT. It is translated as CASSYGPGTLHF.

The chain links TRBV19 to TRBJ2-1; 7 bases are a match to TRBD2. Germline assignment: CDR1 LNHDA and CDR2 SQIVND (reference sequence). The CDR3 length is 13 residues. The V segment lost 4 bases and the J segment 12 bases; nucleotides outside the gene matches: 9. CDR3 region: CASSTLAAPGQFF. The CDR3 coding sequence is TGTGCCAGTAGTACTCTAGCGGCTCCGGGGCAGTTCTTC.

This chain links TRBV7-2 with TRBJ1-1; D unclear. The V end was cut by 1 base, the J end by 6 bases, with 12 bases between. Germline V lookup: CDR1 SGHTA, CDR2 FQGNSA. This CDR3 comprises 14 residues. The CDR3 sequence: CASSLVAGRAEAFF. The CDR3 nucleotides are TGTGCCAGCAGCTTAGTAGCGGGGAGAGCTGAAGCTTTCTTT.

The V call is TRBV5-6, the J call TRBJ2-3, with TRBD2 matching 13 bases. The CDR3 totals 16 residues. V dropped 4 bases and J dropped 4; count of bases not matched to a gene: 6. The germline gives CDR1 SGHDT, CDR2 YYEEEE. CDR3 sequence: CASSMRTSGSSDTQYF. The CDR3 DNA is TGTGCCAGCAGCATGCGGACTAGCGGGAGTTCAGATACGCAGTATTTT.

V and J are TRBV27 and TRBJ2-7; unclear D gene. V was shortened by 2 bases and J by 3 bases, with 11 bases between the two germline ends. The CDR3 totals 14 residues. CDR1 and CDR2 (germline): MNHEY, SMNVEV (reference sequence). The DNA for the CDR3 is TGTGCCAGCAGTTTAGATAGCTCTGGCTACGAGCAGTACTTC. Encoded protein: CASSLDSSGYEQYF.

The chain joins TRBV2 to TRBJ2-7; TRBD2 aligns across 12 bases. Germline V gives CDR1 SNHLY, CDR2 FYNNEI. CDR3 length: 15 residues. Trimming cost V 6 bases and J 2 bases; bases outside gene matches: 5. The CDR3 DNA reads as TGTGCCAGCAGCCAGACTAGCGGGGGCCCCTACGAGCAGTACTTC. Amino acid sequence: CASSQTSGGPYEQYF.

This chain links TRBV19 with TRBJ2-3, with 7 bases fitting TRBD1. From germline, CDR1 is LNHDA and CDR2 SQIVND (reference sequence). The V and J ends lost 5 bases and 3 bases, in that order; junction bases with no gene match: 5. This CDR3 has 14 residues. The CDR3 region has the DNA TGTGCCAGTAGTTTAGGACAGGCGACAGATACGCAGTATTTT. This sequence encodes CASSLGQATDTQYF.

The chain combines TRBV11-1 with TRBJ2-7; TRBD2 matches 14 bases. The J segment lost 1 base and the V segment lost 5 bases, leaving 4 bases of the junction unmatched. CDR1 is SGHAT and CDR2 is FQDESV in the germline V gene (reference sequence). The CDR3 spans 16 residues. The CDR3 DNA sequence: TGTGCCAGCAGCAATGGACTAGCGGGAGGTTCCTACGAGCAGTACTTC. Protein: CASSNGLAGGSYEQYF.

The CDR3 sequence: CASSSAGGLNYGYTF. CDR3 sequence (DNA): TGTGCCAGCAGTTCGGCAGGGGGCCTTAACTATGGCTACACCTTC. This chain joins TRBV27 and TRBJ1-2; 8 positions match TRBD1. Germline V gene lookup returns CDR1 MNHEY and CDR2 SMNVEV (reference sequence). V trimming: 4 bases; J trimming: 1 base; junction bases outside the gene matches: 5. CDR3 length equals 15 residues.

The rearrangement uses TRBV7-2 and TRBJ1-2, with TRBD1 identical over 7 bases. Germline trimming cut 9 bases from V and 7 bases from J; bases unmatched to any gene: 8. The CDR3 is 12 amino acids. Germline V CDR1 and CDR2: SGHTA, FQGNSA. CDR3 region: CASDRARSGYTF. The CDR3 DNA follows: TGTGCCAGTGACAGGGCACGCTCTGGCTACACCTTC. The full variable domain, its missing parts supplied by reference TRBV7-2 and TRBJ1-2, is GAGVSQSPSNKVTEKGKDVELRCDPISGHTALYWYRQSLGQGLEFLIYFQGNSAPDKSGLPSDRFSAERTGGSVSTLTIQRTQQEDSAVYLCASDRARSGYTFGSGTRLTVV.

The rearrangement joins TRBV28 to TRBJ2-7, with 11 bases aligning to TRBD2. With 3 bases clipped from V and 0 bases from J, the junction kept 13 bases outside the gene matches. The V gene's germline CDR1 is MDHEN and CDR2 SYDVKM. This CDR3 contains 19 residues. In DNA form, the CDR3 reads TGTGCCAGCAGTTTCCCGAGGTCTAGCGGGAGGACGTACTCCTACGAGCAGTACTTC. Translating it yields CASSFPRSSGRTYSYEQYF.

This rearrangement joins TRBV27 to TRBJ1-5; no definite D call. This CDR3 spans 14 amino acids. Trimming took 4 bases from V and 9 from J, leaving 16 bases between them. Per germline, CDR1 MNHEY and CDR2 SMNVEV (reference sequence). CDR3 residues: CASSSGRVVWPQHF. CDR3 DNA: TGTGCCAGCAGTTCTGGCCGGGTCGTGTGGCCCCAGCATTTT.

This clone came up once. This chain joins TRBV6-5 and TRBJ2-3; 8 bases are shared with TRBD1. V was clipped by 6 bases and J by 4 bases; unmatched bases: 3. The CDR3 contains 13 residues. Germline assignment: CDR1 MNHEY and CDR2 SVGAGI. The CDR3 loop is CASSQDRADTQYF. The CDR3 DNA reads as TGTGCCAGCAGCCAGGACAGGGCAGATACGCAGTATTTT.